This T cell receptor beta chain was documented in a study of blood T cell repertoires in COVID-19. Study summary: Collection of acute and convalescent COVID-19 samples took place in the United States, Italy and Spain.

Profiled with immunoSEQ multiplex PCR; TCRdb holds only in-frame clones, not every one. Found here are around 230,000 clones, over 70% of them singletons; the top ten hold approximately 8%. This CDR3 is 13 amino acids long. CDR1 is SGHTA and CDR2 is FQGNSA in the germline V gene. The V gene end was trimmed by 8 bases and the J gene end by 5 bases; junction bases not matched to a gene: 7. Sequencing input: peripheral blood. This sequence joins TRBV7-2 and TRBJ2-3, with TRBD2 matching over 7 bases. The TCR sequence derives from a woman of 80 years or more with acute or convalescent COVID-19. CDR3 amino acids: CASGGEVVDTQYF. The CDR3 coding sequence is TGTGCCAGCGGGGGGGAGGTTGTAGATACGCAGTATTTT.